This T cell receptor (beta chain) was recovered during a study of T-cell reconstitution after alpha-beta-depleted transplantation in children. This clonotype was seen ten or more times. Unique molecular identifiers were used in preparing the TCRbeta library. Via MiXCR, TCRdb re-called the PCR reads, giving one row per CDR3 protein. The sample has approximately 390,000 distinct CDR3 sequences; approximately 10% are singletons. Between the trimmed V and J ends, which lost 5 bases and 7 bases, there was a span of 18 bases. Germline loops: CDR1 MNHEY, CDR2 SMNVEV (reference sequence). CDR3 length equals 15 residues.

The chain has TRBV27 and TRBJ2-1; maybe TRBD1 (5 bases). This TCR was sampled from a human donor who donated a stem cell graft to a child with acute myeloid leukemia. Sample: PBMCs from the stem cell graft donor, taken from the stem cell graft. The CDR3 region is CASSPTGGASNEQFF. For the CDR3, the DNA is TGTGCCAGCAGTCCGACGGGTGGGGCTAGTAATGAGCAGTTCTTC.